This T cell receptor beta chain is drawn from a study of graft-versus-host responses after intestinal transplantation. Study overall: The study gave all recipients anti-thymocyte globulin induction, then tacrolimus and steroids for roughly 3 years.

V lost 5 bases and J 5 bases, leaving 9 bases between the germline ends. CDR3 length equals 12 residues. Germline V gene sequence: CDR1 SGHTA, CDR2 FQGNSA. Study findings and constraints: GvH clones surfaced in recipient marrow, some emerging earlier in ileum or blood.

Some clones are missing from TCRdb's copy, which holds only in-frame ones; the method was immunoSEQ multiplex PCR. The table has tens of thousands of clones, 94% seen once. This clone was seen just once. The target antigen is unknown. The sequencing here drew on unstimulated CD4+ T cells sorted from spleen or lymph node cells, taken before transplant. The V and J genes are TRBV7-2 and TRBJ2-5; no firm D call. The source is a human donor who was the organ donor for an intestinal transplant. The CDR3 DNA sequence: TGTGCCAGCAGCCCTTACGGGGAGACCCAGTACTTC. Protein product: CASSPYGETQYF.